These 27 T cell receptor beta chains originate from one sample sequenced in a study of T-cell memory formation after mild COVID-19. Via MiXCR, TCRdb re-called the 5' RACE reads, giving one row per CDR3 protein. Of 150,000 to 200,000 distinct CDR3 sequences in the sample, about a fifth were seen once. Source material: PBMCs or a T cell subset sorted from them (not recorded which). These receptor sequences come from an adult woman who had mild COVID-19 (a few samples of this study predate the infection). Cell type and time point are not known.

This clonotype was seen more than once but under ten times. CDR3 in amino acids: CASSGLSTGQGSVNTEAFF. CDR3 nucleotides: TGTGCCAGCAGCGGATTATCTACTGGGCAGGGGAGCGTGAACACTGAAGCTTTCTTT. The chain uses TRBV7-8 and TRBJ1-1, with D tentatively TRBD1 (6 bases). V gave up 5 bases and J gave up 0 bases, with 25 bases separating them. The germline gives CDR1 SGHVS, CDR2 FQNEAQ. This CDR3 region has 19 residues.

Note on this clonotype: A read error may produce the germline difference seen at one junction end. The rearrangement joins TRBV24-1 to TRBJ1-4, with a tentative D call TRBD1 (5 bases). CDR1 KGHDR and CDR2 SFDVKD come from the germline V gene. This CDR3 has 13 residues. CDR3 amino acids: CDTRDRTNEKLFF. The CDR3, as DNA: TGTGACACCAGAGACAGAACTAATGAAAAACTGTTTTTT.

The chain couples TRBV4-3 to TRBJ2-3; a possible D gene is TRBD2 (5 bases). Trimming left V 0 bases short and J 6 bases short, with 13 bases between. Germline assignment: CDR1 LGHNA and CDR2 YSLEER. This CDR3 spans 15 amino acids. The DNA for the CDR3 is TGCGCCAGCAGCCAAGATCAATCCACGGGGGATACGCAGTATTTT. This translates into CASSQDQSTGDTQYF.

This clonotype was recorded a few times. This chain connects TRBV29-1 to TRBJ2-5; 8 bases line up with TRBD1. This CDR3 region has 16 residues. V lost 0 bases to trimming and J lost 4 bases; unmatched junction nucleotides: 10. Looked up from germline, CDR1 is SQVTM and CDR2 is ANQGSEA. The CDR3 loop is CSVEDMGQERRETQYF. The CDR3 DNA reads as TGCAGCGTTGAAGATATGGGACAGGAGAGACGAGAGACCCAGTACTTC. Drawing the rest from reference TRBV29-1 and TRBJ2-5, the complete variable domain is SAVISQKPSRDICQRGTSLTIQCQVDSQVTMMFWYRQQPGQSLTLIATANQGSEATYESGFVIDKFPISRPNLTFSTLTVSNMSPEDSSIYLCSVEDMGQERRETQYFGPGTRLLVL.

In its sample, this clonotype was seen a few times. The chain recombines TRBV14 with TRBJ1-1, with unresolved D. The CDR3 contains 15 residues. CDR1 SGHDN and CDR2 FVKESK come from the germline V gene. The V and J ends lost 0 bases and 4 bases respectively, with 12 bases between them. CDR3 in amino acids: CASSQDLLLGTEAFF. The CDR3 region has the DNA TGTGCCAGCAGCCAAGATCTCCTCCTCGGCACTGAAGCTTTCTTT. The full variable domain, its missing parts supplied by reference TRBV14 and TRBJ1-1, is EAGVTQFPSHSVIEKGQTVTLRCDPISGHDNLYWYRRVMGKEIKFLLHFVKESKQDESGMPNNRFLAERTGGTYSTLKVQPAELEDSGVYFCASSQDLLLGTEAFFGQGTRLTVV.

This clonotype appeared a few times. Germline is not matched at one junction end, which may reflect a read error. The chain uses TRBV7-9 and TRBJ2-3; 9 nucleotides align to TRBD1. The germline CDR1 and CDR2 sequences are SEHNR and FQNEAQ (reference sequence). This CDR3 has 11 residues. The CDR3 coding sequence is TGTGCCAGCAGCTTAGGGGACAGGGAGGATTTT. Residues: CASSLGDREDF.

This clonotype was picked up a small number of times. The rearrangement links TRBV15 to TRBJ2-1, with D tentatively TRBD1 (6 bases). V was trimmed by 2 bases and J by 8 bases, leaving 19 bases between them. The length of the CDR3 is 16 residues. Germline V gives CDR1 LNHNV, CDR2 YYDKDF (reference sequence). The CDR3: CATSRTGTRASDEQFF. The CDR3 DNA reads TGTGCCACCAGCAGAACCGGGACAAGGGCGTCGGATGAGCAGTTCTTC.

This clonotype was seen a few times. This sequence joins TRBV9 and TRBJ2-7, with D possibly TRBD2 on 6 matching bases. Germline V lookup: CDR1 SGDLS, CDR2 YYNGEE. The CDR3 has 15 residues. The V end was cut by 0 bases, the J end by 0 bases, with 10 bases between. The CDR3 loop is CASSVDGGSSYEQYF. The CDR3 DNA sequence: TGTGCCAGCAGCGTAGATGGGGGGAGCTCCTACGAGCAGTACTTC.

V usage is TRBV7-9 and J usage is TRBJ1-2; TRBD1 agrees at 7 bases. The CDR3 is 15 residues long. Germline V gene sequence: CDR1 SEHNR, CDR2 FQNEAQ (reference sequence). The junction had 10 bases not matched to a gene; V was cut back by 5 bases and J by 4 bases. The CDR3 loop reads CASSDTSGGSYGYTF. The CDR3, as DNA: TGTGCCAGCAGCGACACTTCAGGGGGAAGCTATGGCTACACCTTC.

This chain links TRBV6-1 with TRBJ1-1, with 8 bases identical to TRBD1. J was trimmed by 4 bases and V by 2 bases; bases with no gene match: 0. Germline CDR1 and CDR2: MNHNS and SASEGT. The CDR3 is made up of 13 amino acids. The CDR3: CASSEQGATEAFF. DNA of the CDR3: TGTGCCAGCAGTGAACAGGGGGCCACTGAAGCTTTCTTT.

The chain carries TRBV3-1 and TRBJ2-1; D might be TRBD1 or TRBD2, each matching 5 bases. CDR3 length: 14 residues. Germline CDR1 LGHDT, CDR2 YNNKEL (reference sequence). Trimming took 0 bases from V and 10 from J, leaving 13 bases between them. CDR3 protein: CASSQDRDPGEQFF. The CDR3 coding sequence is TGTGCCAGCAGCCAAGATCGGGACCCCGGGGAGCAGTTCTTC.

In this sample, this clonotype turned up a few times. This chain uses TRBV29-1 with TRBJ2-7, with 11 bases that match TRBD2. The CDR3 length is 13 residues. Trimming removed 8 bases from V and 1 base from J; junction bases left unmatched: 4. Germline assignment: CDR1 SQVTM and CDR2 ANQGSEA. The CDR3 sequence is CSTTSGKSYEQYF. The CDR3, as DNA: TGCAGCACGACTAGCGGGAAGTCCTACGAGCAGTACTTC.

This clonotype was seen repeatedly, ten times or more. CDR3 sequence (DNA): TGCGCCAGCAGCTTGGGGGGGTCCCCCCACGAGCAGTACTTC. Translation: CASSLGGSPHEQYF. The chain uses TRBV5-1 and TRBJ2-7; D tentatively reads TRBD1 or TRBD2 (5 bases each). V was cut by 0 bases and J by 5 bases, with 12 bases left in between. There are 14 residues in the CDR3. Germline values: CDR1 SGHRS, CDR2 YFSETQ.

This chain links TRBV7-9 with TRBJ2-5; 8 bases agree with TRBD1. The length of the CDR3 is 13 residues. V trimming: 8 bases; J trimming: 3 bases; junction bases outside the gene matches: 5. Germline V gene data show CDR1 as SEHNR and CDR2 as FQNEAQ (reference sequence). This chain's CDR3 is CASGQGLEETQYF. The CDR3 DNA follows: TGTGCCAGCGGACAGGGATTAGAAGAGACCCAGTACTTC.

This clonotype was seen more than once but under ten times. The CDR3 DNA is TGTGCCAGCAGCTTGGGTACAGGTATCTTTTCCGGGGCCAACGTCCTGACTTTC. The encoded protein is CASSLGTGIFSGANVLTF. The rearrangement links TRBV5-4 to TRBJ2-6, with D perhaps TRBD1 (5 bases). Germline V gene data show CDR1 as SGHNT and CDR2 as YYREEE (reference sequence). Trimming pared 0 bases from V and 4 bases from J, leaving 17 bases between. The CDR3 consists of 18 residues.

The chain combines TRBV20-1 with TRBJ2-7; D assignment may be TRBD1 or TRBD2 (5 bases each). This CDR3 region has 14 residues. Germline V CDR1 and CDR2: DFQATT, SNEGSKA (reference sequence). Trimming took off 3 bases at V and 2 bases at J, with 14 bases between the two ends. The CDR3: CSASGRRGPYEQYF. CDR3 nucleotide sequence: TGCAGTGCTAGCGGTAGAAGGGGACCCTACGAGCAGTACTTC.

This clonotype was observed a few times. The chain links TRBV6-5 to TRBJ2-7; 8 bases are shared with TRBD1. The CDR3 has 17 amino acids. Germline lookup yields CDR1 MNHEY and CDR2 SVGAGI. The junction had 12 bases not matched to a gene; V was cut back by 2 bases and J by 3 bases. The CDR3 nucleotides read TGTGCCAGCAGTTACGCCTCAGGGGGCCTTAAGGGCTACGAGCAGTACTTC. This translates into CASSYASGGLKGYEQYF.

The chain carries TRBV9 and TRBJ2-1; 12 positions agree with TRBD2. The CDR3 runs 17 residues. V was pared by 4 bases and J by 5 bases, with 10 bases of the junction left unmatched. Germline-derived CDR1 and CDR2 are SGDLS and YYNGEE. The CDR3 sequence: CASSRLPGLAGNNEQFF. The CDR3 DNA is TGTGCCAGCAGCAGACTACCGGGACTAGCGGGTAACAATGAGCAGTTCTTC.

V is TRBV9 and J is TRBJ2-7; TRBD2 aligns across 7 bases. V trimming: 4 bases; J trimming: 8 bases; junction bases outside the gene matches: 12. The CDR3 runs to 14 residues. Germline assignment: CDR1 SGDLS and CDR2 YYNGEE. CDR3 nucleotide sequence: TGTGCCAGCAGCCCAGCGGGATCTATCCGGAAGCAGTACTTC. Residues: CASSPAGSIRKQYF.

This clonotype came up many times. The J gene is TRBJ1-5, the V gene TRBV5-1; D call uncertain. CDR3 length: 13 residues. Trimming cost V 1 base and J 5 bases, with 7 bases left between them. The V gene's germline CDR1 is SGHRS and CDR2 YFSETQ. In DNA form, the CDR3 reads TGCGCCAGCAGCTTGATGATGGATCAGCCCCAGCATTTT. Translated, it gives CASSLMMDQPQHF.

This clonotype was observed a single time. The gene calls are TRBV7-9 and TRBJ2-5; TRBD2 might be the D (6 bases). V was trimmed by 5 bases and J by 9 bases, leaving 25 bases between them. This CDR3 has 16 residues. Germline values: CDR1 SEHNR, CDR2 FQNEAQ (reference sequence). Here the CDR3 reads CASSPSEKLARVAQYF. CDR3 nucleotide sequence: TGTGCCAGCAGCCCGTCGGAAAAGCTAGCGAGAGTGGCCCAGTACTTC. Drawing the rest from reference TRBV7-9 and TRBJ2-5, the complete variable domain is DTGVSQNPRHKITKRGQNVTFRCDPISEHNRLYWYRQTLGQGPEFLTYFQNEAQLEKSRLLSDRFSAERPKGSFSTLEIQRTEQGDSAMYLCASSPSEKLARVAQYFGPGTRLLVL.

The table lists this clonotype with a few counts. This chain uses TRBV7-9 with TRBJ1-1; D is unclear. Germline V gene sequence: CDR1 SEHNR, CDR2 FQNEAQ (reference sequence). The CDR3 loop spans 16 amino acids. V was trimmed by 1 base and J by 0 bases, leaving 12 bases between them. CDR3 sequence (DNA): TGTGCCAGCAGCTTAGGCTGGTCAGGCATGAACACTGAAGCTTTCTTT. Translation gives CASSLGWSGMNTEAFF.

This sequence joins TRBV15 and TRBJ2-7, with 10 bases identical to TRBD2. J gave up 4 bases and V 3 bases, and 9 bases lay outside the gene matches. Germline V gene sequence: CDR1 LNHNV, CDR2 YYDKDF (reference sequence). This CDR3 is built from 16 residues. CDR3 in DNA: TGTGCCACCAGCAGCGGTCCCGGGACTAGCGCTTACGAGCAGTACTTC. Translation: CATSSGPGTSAYEQYF.

A few counts support this clonotype. The rearrangement uses TRBV29-1 and TRBJ2-2; 13 bases line up with TRBD2. Germline loops: CDR1 SQVTM, CDR2 ANQGSEA. J was trimmed by 3 bases and V by 5 bases; bases with no gene match: 6. The CDR3 totals 16 residues. CDR3 residues: CSVMGTSGNDTGELFF. Written as DNA, the CDR3 is TGCAGCGTTATGGGGACTAGCGGGAACGACACCGGGGAGCTGTTTTTT.

This clonotype was seen a handful of times. The V call is TRBV20-1, the J call TRBJ2-3; 7 nucleotides line up with TRBD2. In germline, CDR1 is DFQATT, CDR2 SNEGSKA (reference sequence). This CDR3 contains 12 residues. Trimming took 3 bases from V and 6 from J; bases not matched to a gene: 3. CDR3 nucleotide sequence: TGCAGTGCTAGGTGGGGAGGGGATACGCAGTATTTT. Its protein is CSARWGGDTQYF.

There are a few counts of this clonotype. The J gene is TRBJ2-1, the V gene TRBV5-1; TRBD2 matches 8 bases. CDR1 is SGHRS and CDR2 is YFSETQ in the germline V gene. V lost 0 bases to trimming and J lost 6 bases; unmatched junction nucleotides: 11. This CDR3 region has 17 residues. The CDR3, as DNA: TGCGCCAGCAGCTTGGACCCGAGAAGCGGGAGCCTCAATGAGCAGTTCTTC. Protein sequence: CASSLDPRSGSLNEQFF.

The CDR3 loop is CSAMTTNTEAFF. CDR3 bases: TGCAGCGCCATGACAACGAACACTGAAGCTTTCTTT. The rearrangement joins TRBV29-1 to TRBJ1-1; no reliable D call. Germline V gene data show CDR1 as SQVTM and CDR2 as ANQGSEA. The V and J ends lost 7 bases and 1 base respectively, with 10 bases between them. CDR3 length: 12 amino acids.